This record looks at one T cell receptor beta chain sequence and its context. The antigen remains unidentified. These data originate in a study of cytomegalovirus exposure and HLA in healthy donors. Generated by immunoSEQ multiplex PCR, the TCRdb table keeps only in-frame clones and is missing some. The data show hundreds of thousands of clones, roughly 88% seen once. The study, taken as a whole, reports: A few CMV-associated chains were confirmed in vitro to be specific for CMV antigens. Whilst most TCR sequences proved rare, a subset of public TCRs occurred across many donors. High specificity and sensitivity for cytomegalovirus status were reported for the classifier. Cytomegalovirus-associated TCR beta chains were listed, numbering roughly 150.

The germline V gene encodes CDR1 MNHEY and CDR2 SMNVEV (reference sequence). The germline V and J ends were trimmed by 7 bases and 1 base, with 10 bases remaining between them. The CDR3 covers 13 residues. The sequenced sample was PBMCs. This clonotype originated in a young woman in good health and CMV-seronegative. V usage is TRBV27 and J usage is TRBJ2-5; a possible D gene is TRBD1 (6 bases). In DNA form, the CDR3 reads TGTGCCAGCATGGGACACCTCCAAGAGACCCAGTACTTC. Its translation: CASMGHLQETQYF.